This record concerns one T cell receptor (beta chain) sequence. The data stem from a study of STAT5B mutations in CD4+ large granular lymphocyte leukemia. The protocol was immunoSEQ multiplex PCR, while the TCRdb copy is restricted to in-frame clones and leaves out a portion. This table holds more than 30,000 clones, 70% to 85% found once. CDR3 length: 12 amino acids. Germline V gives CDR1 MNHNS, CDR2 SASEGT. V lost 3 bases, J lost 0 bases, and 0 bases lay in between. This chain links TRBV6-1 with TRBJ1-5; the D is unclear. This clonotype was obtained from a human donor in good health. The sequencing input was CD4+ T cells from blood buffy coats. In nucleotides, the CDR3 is TGTGCCAGCAGTGATAGCAATCAGCCCCAGCATTTT. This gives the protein CASSDSNQPQHF.